At least ten counts were recorded for the clone carrying this T cell receptor (beta chain). TCRdb called the 5' RACE reads again in MiXCR, with one record for every CDR3 protein. The table records 40,000 or so distinct CDR3 sequences, roughly 8.8% of them present only once. The sample belongs to a study of chronic HIV infection and antiretroviral therapy. The TCR sequence derives from an adult who had HIV and had not received antiretroviral therapy, or was an uninfected healthy control (not recorded which). The sequencing input was peripheral blood.

CDR3 nucleotides: TGTGCCAGCAGTTTAAAATTCCCCAACAGGGGGTGGGGAGGAGGTGAGCAGTTCTTC. It encodes CASSLKFPNRGWGGGEQFF. The rearrangement joins TRBV27 to TRBJ2-1; 8 bases are shared with TRBD1. This CDR3 region has 19 residues. Germline lookup yields CDR1 MNHEY and CDR2 SMNVEV (reference sequence). The trim removed 2 bases at V and 9 bases at J, leaving 21 bases unmatched.